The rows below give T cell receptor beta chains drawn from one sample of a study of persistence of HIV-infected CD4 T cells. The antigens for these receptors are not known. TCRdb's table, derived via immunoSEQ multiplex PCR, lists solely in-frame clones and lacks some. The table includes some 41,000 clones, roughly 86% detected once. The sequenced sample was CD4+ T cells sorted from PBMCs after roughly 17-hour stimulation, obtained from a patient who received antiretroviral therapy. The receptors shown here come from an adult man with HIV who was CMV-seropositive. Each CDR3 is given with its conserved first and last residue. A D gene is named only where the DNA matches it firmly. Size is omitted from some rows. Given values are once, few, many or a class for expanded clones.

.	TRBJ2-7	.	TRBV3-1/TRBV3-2	TGTGCCAGCAGCCAAGAACTAGCTCACTCCTACGAGCAGTACTTC	CASSQELAHSYEQYF
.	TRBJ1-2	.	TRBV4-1	TGCGCCAGCAGCCAAGATCACGGGGTAGGTGGCTACACCTTC	CASSQDHGVGGYTF
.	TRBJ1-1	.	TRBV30	TGTGCCTGGAGTATTTACGCCATGAACACTGAAGCTTTCTTT	CAWSIYAMNTEAFF
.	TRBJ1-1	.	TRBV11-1	TGTGCCAGCAGCCATTTTGGATTTGAAGCTTTCTTT	CASSHFGFEAFF
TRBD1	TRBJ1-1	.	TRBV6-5	TGTGCCAGCAGTTACTCGATGGACAGGACCATTGAAGCTTTCTTT	CASSYSMDRTIEAFF
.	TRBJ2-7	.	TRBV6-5	TGTGCCAGCAGTTACCAGAGCCGGCGTGAGCAGTACTTC	CASSYQSRREQYF
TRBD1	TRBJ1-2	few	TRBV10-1	TGCGCCAGCAGTGCGGACAGGGGAGAAGGCTACACCTTC	CASSADRGEGYTF
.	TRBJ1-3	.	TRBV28	TGTGCCAGCAGTAAAGAACTCTCTGGAAACACCATATATTTT	CASSKELSGNTIYF
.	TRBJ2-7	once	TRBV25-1	TGTGCCAGCAGTGATATTAGCACCCACGAGCAGTACTTC	CASSDISTHEQYF
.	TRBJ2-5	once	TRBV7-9	TGTGCCAGCAGCTTGAACGCTGAGACCCAGTACTTC	CASSLNAETQYF
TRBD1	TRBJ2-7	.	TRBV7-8	TGTGCCAGCAGCTTACGACAGGGCTACGAGCAGTACTTC	CASSLRQGYEQYF
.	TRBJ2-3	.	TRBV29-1	TGCAGCGTTCACCCTGACAGGAGAGATACGCAGTATTTT	CSVHPDRRDTQYF
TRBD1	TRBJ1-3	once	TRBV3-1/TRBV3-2	TGTGCCAGCAGTAGACAGGGTGGTGGAAACACCATATATTTT	CASSRQGGGNTIYF
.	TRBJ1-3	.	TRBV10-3	TGTGCCACCGGACCTAACTCTGGAAACACCATATATTTT	CATGPNSGNTIYF
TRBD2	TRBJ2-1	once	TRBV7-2	TGTGCCAGCAGCCCTGTCGCTAGCGGGAGAAATGAGCAGTTCTTC	CASSPVASGRNEQFF
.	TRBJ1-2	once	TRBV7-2	TGTGCCACCGAGAACAGGAAGGAAAACTATGGCTACACCTTC	CATENRKENYGYTF
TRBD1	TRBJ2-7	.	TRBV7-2	TGTGCCAGCAGCAGAGCCGGGACAGGGTTCTACGAGCAGTACTTC	CASSRAGTGFYEQYF
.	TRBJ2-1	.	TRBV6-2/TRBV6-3	TGTGCCAGCAGCCGCTACAATGAGCAGTTCTTC	CASSRYNEQFF
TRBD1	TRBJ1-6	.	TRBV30	TGTGCCTGCCGGGACAGTACTAGATTAAGCTCCTATAATTCACCCCTCCACTTT	CACRDSTRLSSYNSPLHF
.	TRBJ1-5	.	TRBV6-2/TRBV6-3	TGTGCCAGCAGTTACTTTGGGAATCAGCCCCAGCATTTT	CASSYFGNQPQHF
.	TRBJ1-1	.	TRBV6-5	TGTGCCAGCAGCCTCACCCCCTGGAACACTGAAGCTTTCTTT	CASSLTPWNTEAFF
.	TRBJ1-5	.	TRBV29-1	TGCAGCGTTGGGTGGCAGAATCAGCCCCAGCATTTT	CSVGWQNQPQHF
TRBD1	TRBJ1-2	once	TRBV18	TGTGCCAGCTCACTACAACGGGACAGGGCTAACTATGGCTACACCTTC	CASSLQRDRANYGYTF
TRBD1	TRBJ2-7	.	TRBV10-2	TGCGCCAGCAGTGAGTCCCGAAGGGACAGTTACTACGAGCAGTACTTC	CASSESRRDSYYEQYF
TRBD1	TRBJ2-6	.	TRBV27	TGTGCCAGCAGTCTTACATCTGACAGGGCTGGGGCCAACGTCCTGACTTTC	CASSLTSDRAGANVLTF
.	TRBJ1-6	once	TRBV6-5	TGTGCCAGCACCCCGGACGGTTTGTCAACACCCCTCCACTTT	CASTPDGLSTPLHF
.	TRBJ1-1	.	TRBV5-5	TGTGCCAGCAGCTTGGCCGGGCGGCTGAACACTGAAGCTTTCTTT	CASSLAGRLNTEAFF
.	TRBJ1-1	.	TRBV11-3	TGTGCCAGCAGCTCCGGGACGAGGAACACTGAAGCTTTCTTT	CASSSGTRNTEAFF
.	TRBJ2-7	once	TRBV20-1	TGCAGTGCTAGTGGGAGGTGGAACAACGAGCAGTACTTC	CSASGRWNNEQYF
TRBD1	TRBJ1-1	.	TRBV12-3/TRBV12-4	TGTGCCAGCAGCTTGGACAGGAGGGCTGAAGCTTTCTTT	CASSLDRRAEAFF
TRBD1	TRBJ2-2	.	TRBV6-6	TGTGCCAGCAGGGGACAGGGACACACCGGGGAGCTGTTTTTT	CASRGQGHTGELFF
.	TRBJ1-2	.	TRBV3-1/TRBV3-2	TGTGCCAGCAGCCAAGTTCCGGGGGATGGCTACACCTTC	CASSQVPGDGYTF
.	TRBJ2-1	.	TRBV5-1	TGCGCCAGCAGCTCTCTCGCGAATGAGCAGTTCTTC	CASSSLANEQFF
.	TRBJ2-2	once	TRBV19	TGTGCCAGTAGTATAGGTATGCGATCGACCGGGGAGCTGTTTTTT	CASSIGMRSTGELFF
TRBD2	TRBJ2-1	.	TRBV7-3	TGTGCCAGCAGCCAGTCTGGCGGGAGAGGGTATGAGCAGTTCTTC	CASSQSGGRGYEQFF